The sequence of this T cell receptor (beta chain) was determined in a study of blood T cell repertoires in COVID-19. Across the whole study: Donors in the United States, Italy and Spain gave samples during acute or convalescent COVID-19. In each case, the material was cDNA or gDNA derived from T cells, B-cell-depleted T cells, or PBMCs.

The CDR3 sequence is 15 residues long. V lost 6 bases, J lost 5 bases, and 19 bases lay in between. Per germline, CDR1 SNHLY and CDR2 FYNNEI. In the authors' workflow: Using reference gene primer amplification, nucleated cell counts were estimated. Generated by immunoSEQ multiplex PCR, the TCRdb table keeps only in-frame clones and is missing some. V and J calls and clone size are as listed in that table; D and trimming were resolved from the DNA. The table lists over 85,000 clones, approximately 86% of them singletons. The sequenced material came from peripheral blood. V and J are TRBV2 and TRBJ2-5; possibly TRBD1 for D (5 bases). The receptor comes from a man aged 40-49 years with acute or convalescent COVID-19. For the CDR3, the DNA is TGTGCCAGCAGGGGCAGGGCCCGCCAACGGGAGACCCAGTACTTC. It is translated as CASRGRARQRETQYF.